These 21 T cell receptor beta chains came from one sample sequenced in a study of cytomegalovirus exposure and HLA in healthy donors. The PCR used 60 Vbeta and 13 Jbeta primers. The protocol was immunoSEQ multiplex PCR, while the TCRdb copy is restricted to in-frame clones and leaves out a portion. The table shows 200,000 to 300,000 clones, with 84% occurring only once. Sequences were obtained from PBMCs. The receptors derive from a woman aged 40 to 49 in good health and CMV-seropositive.

The rearrangement uses TRBV6-1 and TRBJ2-1; 12 nucleotides line up with TRBD2. V lost 7 bases, J lost 8 bases, and 9 bases stayed unmatched. From germline, CDR1 is MNHNS and CDR2 SASEGT. CDR3 size: 15 residues. The CDR3 bases are TGTGCCAGCAAGCGACTAGCGGGAGTTATCGATGAGCAGTTCTTC. It is translated as CASKRLAGVIDEQFF.

This chain connects TRBV18 to TRBJ2-7; no firm D call. This CDR3 region has 13 residues. Germline CDR1 reads KGHSH; CDR2 reads LQKENI. Trimming removed 2 bases from V and 3 bases from J, with 8 bases in between. The chain's CDR3 is CASSPVNGYEQYF. CDR3 in DNA: TGTGCCAGCTCACCAGTGAACGGCTACGAGCAGTACTTC.

This sequence joins TRBV9 and TRBJ2-5; 10 positions match TRBD2. The CDR3 is made up of 14 amino acids. Germline CDR1 SGDLS, CDR2 YYNGEE. J was trimmed by 3 bases and V by 3 bases; bases with no gene match: 2. The CDR3 here is CASSGTSGKETQYF. For the CDR3, the DNA is TGTGCCAGCAGCGGGACTAGCGGAAAAGAGACCCAGTACTTC.

J is TRBJ2-7 and V is TRBV9, with D perhaps matching TRBD2 (6 bases). This CDR3 is 15 amino acids long. Germline CDR1 is SGDLS and CDR2 is YYNGEE. Trimming pared 1 base from V and 3 bases from J, leaving 14 bases between. CDR3 DNA: TGTGCCAGCAGCGTATACGGGGGACCTCTCTACGAGCAGTACTTC. It translates to CASSVYGGPLYEQYF.

The rearrangement uses TRBV18 and TRBJ2-1, with D hard to call. Trimming left V 6 bases short and J 0 bases short, with 12 bases between. This CDR3 is built from 15 residues. CDR1 and CDR2 from the germline V gene are KGHSH and LQKENI. Here the CDR3 DNA reads TGTGCCAGCTCCATTTCACTCGGCTCCTACAATGAGCAGTTCTTC. It codes for CASSISLGSYNEQFF.

The rearrangement uses TRBV11-2 and TRBJ1-1; TRBD1 might be the D (5 bases). The length of the CDR3 is 17 residues. Trimming cost V 4 bases and J 1 base, with 19 bases left between them. Germline CDR1 and CDR2: SGHAT and FQNNGV. CDR3 sequence: CASSSRWDGGPNTEAFF. For the CDR3, the DNA is TGTGCCAGCAGCTCGCGATGGGACGGAGGGCCGAACACTGAAGCTTTCTTT. The variable domain in full, completed from reference TRBV11-2 and TRBJ1-1, reads EAGVAQSPRYKIIEKRQSVAFWCNPISGHATLYWYQQILGQGPKLLIQFQNNGVVDDSQLPKDRFSAERLKGVDSTLKIQPAKLEDSAVYLCASSSRWDGGPNTEAFFGQGTRLTVV.

The chain combines TRBV4-1 with TRBJ2-1; 13 bases agree with TRBD2. The CDR3 extends over 19 amino acids. Per the germline V gene, CDR1 is MGHRA and CDR2 is YSYEKL. J gave up 0 bases and V 1 base, and 6 bases lay outside the gene matches. In DNA, the CDR3 is TGCGCCAGCAGCCAAGGGGGACTAGCGGGGAGGGGCTCCTACAATGAGCAGTTCTTC. The encoded protein is CASSQGGLAGRGSYNEQFF.

The J gene is TRBJ2-1, the V gene TRBV7-2; 7 bases map to TRBD2. The CDR3 covers 13 residues. Germline-derived CDR1 and CDR2 are SGHTA and FQGNSA. Trimming cost V 4 bases and J 7 bases; bases outside gene matches: 4. CDR3 residues: CASSYARGNEQFF. The CDR3 DNA sequence: TGTGCCAGCAGCTACGCGCGGGGGAATGAGCAGTTCTTC.

J is TRBJ2-3 and V is TRBV13; TRBD2 matches at 11 bases. The CDR3 extends over 18 amino acids. V shed 1 base, J shed 0 bases, and the junction held 6 bases outside the gene matches. CDR1 is PRHDT and CDR2 is FYEKMQ in the germline V gene (reference sequence). CDR3 protein: CASSLDGTSGRSTDTQYF. The CDR3 DNA sequence: TGTGCCAGCAGCTTAGACGGGACTAGCGGAAGGAGCACAGATACGCAGTATTTT. Full variable domain (outside the CDR3, taken from reference TRBV13 and TRBJ2-3): AAGVIQSPRHLIKEKRETATLKCYPIPRHDTVYWYQQGPGQDPQFLISFYEKMQSDKGSIPDRFSAQQFSDYHSELNMSSLELGDSALYFCASSLDGTSGRSTDTQYFGPGTRLTVL.

The chain is built from TRBV7-2 and TRBJ2-5; 8 bases line up with TRBD2. The ends lost 1 base at V and 5 bases at J; junction bases unmatched: 9. CDR3 length equals 16 residues. Per germline, CDR1 SGHTA and CDR2 FQGNSA. CDR3 sequence reads: CASSLGRREGLETQYF. The CDR3 coding sequence is TGTGCCAGCAGCTTAGGTCGACGGGAGGGCCTTGAGACCCAGTACTTC.

The V and J genes are TRBV9 and TRBJ1-1; 9 nucleotides align to TRBD1. The CDR3 has 16 residues. Trimming took 2 bases from V and 2 from J; bases not matched to a gene: 7. Germline V gene lookup returns CDR1 SGDLS and CDR2 YYNGEE. The CDR3 DNA follows: TGTGCCAGCAGCGTGGACAGGGGTCTTACCAACACTGAAGCTTTCTTT. This encodes CASSVDRGLTNTEAFF.

This clone was seen only once. The V call is TRBV4-3, the J call TRBJ2-1; 11 positions match TRBD2. The germline gives CDR1 LGHNA, CDR2 YSLEER. The CDR3 totals 19 residues. V lost 0 bases to trimming and J lost 1 base; unmatched junction nucleotides: 8. CDR3 nucleotide sequence: TGCGCCAGCAGCCAAGATCCCACTAGCGGGAGCCTTTCCTACAATGAGCAGTTCTTC. Amino acid sequence: CASSQDPTSGSLSYNEQFF.

This clone was seen only once. V and J are TRBV5-1 and TRBJ2-5; a possible D gene is TRBD2 (5 bases). V shed 0 bases and J shed 5 bases, with 11 bases lying between them. The CDR3 spans 14 residues. Germline lookup yields CDR1 SGHRS and CDR2 YFSETQ. The CDR3 sequence is CASSLEGVRETQYF. In DNA, the CDR3 is TGCGCCAGCAGCTTGGAGGGAGTTAGGGAGACCCAGTACTTC. Full variable domain (missing parts from reference TRBV5-1 and TRBJ2-5): KAGVTQTPRYLIKTRGQQVTLSCSPISGHRSVSWYQQTPGQGLQFLFEYFSETQRNKGNFPGRFSGRQFSNSRSEMNVSTLELGDSALYLCASSLEGVRETQYFGPGTRLLVL.

This chain connects TRBV25-1 to TRBJ1-1; TRBD1 is a possible D gene (5 bases). Germline CDR1 is MGHDK and CDR2 is SYGVNS. V lost 8 bases and J lost 0, with 10 bases in between. This CDR3 region has 13 residues. CDR3: CASSAGMNTEAFF. The DNA of the CDR3 is TGTGCCAGCTCCGCAGGGATGAACACTGAAGCTTTCTTT.

To note about this clone: A read error may account for a junction end that differs from germline. The CDR3: CAWSHTSGPLYQQYF. The CDR3 bases are TGTGCCTGGAGTCACACTAGCGGGCCCCTCTACCAGCAGTACTTC. The chain employs TRBV30 and TRBJ2-7; 9 bases are a match to TRBD2. The CDR3 contains 15 residues. From germline, CDR1 is GTSNPN and CDR2 SVGIG (reference sequence).

DNA of the CDR3: TGTGCCATCAGTGGGCTAGCGGGAGATCCCCGAGACTACAATGAGCAGTTCTTC. The encoded protein is CAISGLAGDPRDYNEQFF. The rearrangement joins TRBV10-3 to TRBJ2-1; 10 nucleotides line up with TRBD2. The CDR3 consists of 18 residues. Germline-derived CDR1 and CDR2 are ENHRY and SYGVKD. J gave up 3 bases and V 4 bases, and 12 bases lay outside the gene matches.

J is TRBJ2-5 and V is TRBV2; D may be TRBD1 (5 bases). There are 15 residues in the CDR3. CDR1 is SNHLY, CDR2 FYNNEI, per germline. Trimming took 5 bases from V and 0 from J, leaving 13 bases between them. This CDR3 is CASSRDRPYQETQYF. The CDR3 nucleotides are TGTGCCAGCAGTCGAGACAGACCTTACCAAGAGACCCAGTACTTC.

This clone was seen a few times. The chain combines TRBV19 with TRBJ2-2; 8 nucleotides line up with TRBD2. V shed 6 bases, J shed 4 bases, and the junction held 4 bases outside the gene matches. Germline V gene lookup returns CDR1 LNHDA and CDR2 SQIVND (reference sequence). The CDR3 runs to 14 residues. Here the CDR3 reads CASRAGVTTGELFF. The CDR3 nucleotides are TGTGCCAGTAGAGCGGGAGTTACCACCGGGGAGCTGTTTTTT. Drawing the rest from reference TRBV19 and TRBJ2-2, the complete variable domain is DGGITQSPKYLFRKEGQNVTLSCEQNLNHDAMYWYRQDPGQGLRLIYYSQIVNDFQKGDIAEGYSVSREKKESFPLTVTSAQKNPTAFYLCASRAGVTTGELFFGEGSRLTVL.

The chain uses TRBV2 and TRBJ2-3; 7 bases agree with TRBD2. The CDR3 sequence is 13 residues long. The junction had 7 bases not matched to a gene; V was cut back by 5 bases and J by 8 bases. Germline CDR1 and CDR2: SNHLY and FYNNEI. The chain's CDR3 is CASSMGGKGTQYF. CDR3 nucleotide sequence: TGTGCCAGCAGTATGGGGGGGAAGGGTACGCAGTATTTT.

This clone was observed a single time. The chain combines TRBV9 with TRBJ2-3, with D possibly TRBD2 on 7 matching bases. Germline CDR1 is SGDLS and CDR2 is YYNGEE. The CDR3 is 15 amino acids. The V gene lost 0 bases and the J gene lost 6 bases, with 14 bases spanning the gap. CDR3 nucleotide sequence: TGTGCCAGCAGCGTAGGAGGGGGGGGTTTGGATACGCAGTATTTT. The encoded protein is CASSVGGGGLDTQYF.

This chain uses TRBV6-5 with TRBJ2-1; the D gene is possibly TRBD1 (5 bases). Germline CDR1 MNHEY, CDR2 SVGAGI. This CDR3 region has 15 residues. V dropped 2 bases and J dropped 8 bases, with 16 bases sitting between them. CDR3 in DNA: TGTGCCAGCAGTTACAGGGGCAGGGCAGTCTATGAGCAGTTCTTC. It encodes CASSYRGRAVYEQFF.